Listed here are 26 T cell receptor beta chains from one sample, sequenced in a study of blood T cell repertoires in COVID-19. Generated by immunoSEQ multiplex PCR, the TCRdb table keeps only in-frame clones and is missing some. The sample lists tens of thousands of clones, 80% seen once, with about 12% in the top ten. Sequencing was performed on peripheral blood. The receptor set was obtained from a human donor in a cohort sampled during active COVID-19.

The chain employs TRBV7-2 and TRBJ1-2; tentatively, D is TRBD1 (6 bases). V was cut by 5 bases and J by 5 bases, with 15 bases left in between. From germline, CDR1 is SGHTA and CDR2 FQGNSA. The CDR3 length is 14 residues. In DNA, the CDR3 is TGTGCCAGCAGCGTCCGGACAGATTATTATGGCTACACCTTC. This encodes CASSVRTDYYGYTF. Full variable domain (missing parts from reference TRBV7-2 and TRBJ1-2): GAGVSQSPSNKVTEKGKDVELRCDPISGHTALYWYRQSLGQGLEFLIYFQGNSAPDKSGLPSDRFSAERTGGSVSTLTIQRTQQEDSAVYLCASSVRTDYYGYTFGSGTRLTVV.

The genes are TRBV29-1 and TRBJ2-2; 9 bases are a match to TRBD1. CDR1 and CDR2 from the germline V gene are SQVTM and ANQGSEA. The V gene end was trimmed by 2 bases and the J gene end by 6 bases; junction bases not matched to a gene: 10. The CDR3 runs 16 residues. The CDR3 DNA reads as TGCAGCGTTGAAAAAGGGGACAGGGCAGGTCCCGGGGAGCTGTTTTTT. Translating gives CSVEKGDRAGPGELFF.

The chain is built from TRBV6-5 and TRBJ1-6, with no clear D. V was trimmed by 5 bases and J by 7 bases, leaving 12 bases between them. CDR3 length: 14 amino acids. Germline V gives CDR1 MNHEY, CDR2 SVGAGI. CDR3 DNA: TGTGCCAGCAGTCCCGCCAGGTTAAATTCACCCCTCCACTTT. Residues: CASSPARLNSPLHF.

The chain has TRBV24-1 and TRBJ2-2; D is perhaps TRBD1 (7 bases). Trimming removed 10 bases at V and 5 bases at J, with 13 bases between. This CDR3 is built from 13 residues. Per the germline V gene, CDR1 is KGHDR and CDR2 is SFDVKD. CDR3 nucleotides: TGTGCCACTAAGGGGGCGGGGACCGGGGAGCTGTTTTTT. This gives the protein CATKGAGTGELFF.

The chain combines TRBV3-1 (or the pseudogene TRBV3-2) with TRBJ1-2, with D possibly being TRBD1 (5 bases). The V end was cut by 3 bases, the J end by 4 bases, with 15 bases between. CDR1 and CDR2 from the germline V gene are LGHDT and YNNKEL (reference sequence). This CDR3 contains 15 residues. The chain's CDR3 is CASSHLGEPFYGYTF. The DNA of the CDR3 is TGTGCCAGCAGCCACCTAGGGGAACCATTCTATGGCTACACCTTC.

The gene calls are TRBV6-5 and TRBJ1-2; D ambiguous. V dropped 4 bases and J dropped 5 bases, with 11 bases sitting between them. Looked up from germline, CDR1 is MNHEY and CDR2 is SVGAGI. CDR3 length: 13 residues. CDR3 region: CASSSLQKYGYTF. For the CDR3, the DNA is TGTGCCAGCAGTTCGCTACAGAAATATGGCTACACCTTC.

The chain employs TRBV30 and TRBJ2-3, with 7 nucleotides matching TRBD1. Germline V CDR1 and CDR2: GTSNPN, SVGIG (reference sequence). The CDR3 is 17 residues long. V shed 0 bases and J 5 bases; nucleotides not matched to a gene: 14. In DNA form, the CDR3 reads TGTGCCTGGAGTGTACTACGAAGGGGGCAGGGTCTAGATACGCAGTATTTT. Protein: CAWSVLRRGQGLDTQYF.

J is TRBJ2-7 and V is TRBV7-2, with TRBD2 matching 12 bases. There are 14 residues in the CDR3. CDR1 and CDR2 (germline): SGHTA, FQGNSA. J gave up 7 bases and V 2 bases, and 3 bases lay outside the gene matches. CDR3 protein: CASSLLAGGREQYF. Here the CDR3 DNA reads TGTGCCAGCAGCTTACTAGCGGGGGGGCGGGAGCAGTACTTC. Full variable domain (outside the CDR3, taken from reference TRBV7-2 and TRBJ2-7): GAGVSQSPSNKVTEKGKDVELRCDPISGHTALYWYRQSLGQGLEFLIYFQGNSAPDKSGLPSDRFSAERTGGSVSTLTIQRTQQEDSAVYLCASSLLAGGREQYFGPGTRLTVT.

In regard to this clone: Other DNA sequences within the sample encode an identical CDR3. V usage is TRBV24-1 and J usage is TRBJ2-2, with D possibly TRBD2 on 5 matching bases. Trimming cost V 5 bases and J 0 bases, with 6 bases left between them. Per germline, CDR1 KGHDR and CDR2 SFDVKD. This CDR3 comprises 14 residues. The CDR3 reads CATSGRANTGELFF. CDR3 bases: TGTGCCACCAGTGGGCGGGCGAACACCGGGGAGCTGTTTTTT.

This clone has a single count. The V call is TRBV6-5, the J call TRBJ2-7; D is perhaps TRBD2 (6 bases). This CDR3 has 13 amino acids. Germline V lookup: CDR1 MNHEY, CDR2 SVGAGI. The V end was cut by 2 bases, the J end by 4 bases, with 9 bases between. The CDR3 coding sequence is TGTGCCAGCAGTTACAGCGGGTATTACGAGCAGTACTTC. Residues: CASSYSGYYEQYF.

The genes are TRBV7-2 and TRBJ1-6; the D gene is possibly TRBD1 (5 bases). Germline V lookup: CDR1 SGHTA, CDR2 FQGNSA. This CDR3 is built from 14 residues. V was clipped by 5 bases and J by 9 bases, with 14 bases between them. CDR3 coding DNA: TGTGCCAGCAGCCGCGGGGGTGGAGGTTCACCCCTCCACTTT. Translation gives CASSRGGGGSPLHF.

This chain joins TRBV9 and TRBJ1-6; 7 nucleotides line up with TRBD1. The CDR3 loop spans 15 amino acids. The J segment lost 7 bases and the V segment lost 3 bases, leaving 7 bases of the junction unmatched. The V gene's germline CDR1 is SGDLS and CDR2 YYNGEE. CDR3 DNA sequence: TGTGCCAGCAGCGCAAACAGGGGTTTAAATTCACCCCTCCACTTT. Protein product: CASSANRGLNSPLHF.

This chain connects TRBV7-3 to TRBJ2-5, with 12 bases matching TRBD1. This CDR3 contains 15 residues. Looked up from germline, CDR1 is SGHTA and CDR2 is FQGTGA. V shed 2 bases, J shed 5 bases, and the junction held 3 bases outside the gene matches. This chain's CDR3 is CASSLGTGGMETQYF. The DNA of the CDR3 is TGTGCCAGCAGCTTAGGGACAGGGGGCATGGAGACCCAGTACTTC. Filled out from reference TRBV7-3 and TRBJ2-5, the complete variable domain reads GAGVSQTPSNKVTEKGKYVELRCDPISGHTALYWYRQSLGQGPEFLIYFQGTGAADDSGLPNDRFFAVRPEGSVSTLKIQRTERGDSAVYLCASSLGTGGMETQYFGPGTRLLVL.

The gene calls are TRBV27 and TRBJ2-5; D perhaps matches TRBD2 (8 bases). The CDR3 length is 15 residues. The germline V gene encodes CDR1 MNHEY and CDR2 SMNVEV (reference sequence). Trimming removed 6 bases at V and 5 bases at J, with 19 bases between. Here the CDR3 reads CASRSVGGGGETQYF. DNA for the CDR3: TGTGCCAGCAGATCAGTAGGGGGCGGGGGGGAGACCCAGTACTTC.

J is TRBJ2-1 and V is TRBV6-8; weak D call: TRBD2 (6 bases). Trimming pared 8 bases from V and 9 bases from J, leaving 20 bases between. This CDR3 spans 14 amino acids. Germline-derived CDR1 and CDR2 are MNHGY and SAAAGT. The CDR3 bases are TGTGCCAGCCTATACGGGAGTGATCCTAGTGAGCAGTTCTTC. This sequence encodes CASLYGSDPSEQFF.

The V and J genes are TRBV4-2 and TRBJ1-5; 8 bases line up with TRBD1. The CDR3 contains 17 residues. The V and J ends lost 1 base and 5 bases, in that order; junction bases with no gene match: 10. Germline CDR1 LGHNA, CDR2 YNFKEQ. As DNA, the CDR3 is TGTGCCAGCAGCCAAGGGGTGACAGGGGAATCAGATCAGCCCCAGCATTTT. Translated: CASSQGVTGESDQPQHF.

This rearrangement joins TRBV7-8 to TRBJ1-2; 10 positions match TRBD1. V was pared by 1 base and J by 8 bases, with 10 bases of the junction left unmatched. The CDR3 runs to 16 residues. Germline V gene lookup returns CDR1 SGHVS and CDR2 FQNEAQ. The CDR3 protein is CASSLVGQGVGEGYTF. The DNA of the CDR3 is TGTGCCAGCAGCTTAGTCGGACAGGGGGTAGGGGAAGGCTACACCTTC.

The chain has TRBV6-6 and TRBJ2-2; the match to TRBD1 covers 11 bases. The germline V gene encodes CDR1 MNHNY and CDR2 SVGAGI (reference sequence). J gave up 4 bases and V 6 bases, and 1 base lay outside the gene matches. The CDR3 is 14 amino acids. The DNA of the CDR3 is TGTGCCAGCAGGGGACAGGGGGGCACCGGGGAGCTGTTTTTT. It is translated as CASRGQGGTGELFF.

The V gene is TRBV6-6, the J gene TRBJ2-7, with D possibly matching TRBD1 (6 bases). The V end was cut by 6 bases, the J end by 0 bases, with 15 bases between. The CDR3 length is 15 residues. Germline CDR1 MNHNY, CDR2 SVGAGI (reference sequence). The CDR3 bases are TGTGCCAGCAGCGCTCCCGGACAGAGCTCCTACGAGCAGTACTTC. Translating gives CASSAPGQSSYEQYF.

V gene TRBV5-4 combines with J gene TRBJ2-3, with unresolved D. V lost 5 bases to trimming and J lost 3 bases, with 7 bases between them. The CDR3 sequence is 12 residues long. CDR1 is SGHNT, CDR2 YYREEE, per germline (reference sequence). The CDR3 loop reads CASRRGTDTQYF. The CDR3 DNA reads TGTGCCAGCAGGCGAGGAACAGATACGCAGTATTTT.

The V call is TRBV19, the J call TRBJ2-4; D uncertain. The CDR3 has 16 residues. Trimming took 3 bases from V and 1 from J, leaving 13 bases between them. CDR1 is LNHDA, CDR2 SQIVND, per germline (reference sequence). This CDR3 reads CASSMFSPGAKNIQYF. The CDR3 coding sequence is TGTGCCAGTAGTATGTTCTCCCCCGGGGCCAAAAACATTCAGTACTTC.

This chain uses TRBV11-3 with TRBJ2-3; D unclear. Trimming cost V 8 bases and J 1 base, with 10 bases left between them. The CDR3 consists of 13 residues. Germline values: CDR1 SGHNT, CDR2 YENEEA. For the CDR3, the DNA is TGTGCCAGCGCCACTGGTCGCACAGATACGCAGTATTTT. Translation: CASATGRTDTQYF.

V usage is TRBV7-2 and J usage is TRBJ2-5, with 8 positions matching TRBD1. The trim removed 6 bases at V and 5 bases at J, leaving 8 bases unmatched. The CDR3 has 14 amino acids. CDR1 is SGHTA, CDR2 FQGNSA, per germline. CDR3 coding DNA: TGTGCCAGCAGACCGACAGGGGCAGGGGAGACCCAGTACTTC. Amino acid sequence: CASRPTGAGETQYF. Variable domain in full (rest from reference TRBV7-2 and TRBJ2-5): GAGVSQSPSNKVTEKGKDVELRCDPISGHTALYWYRQSLGQGLEFLIYFQGNSAPDKSGLPSDRFSAERTGGSVSTLTIQRTQQEDSAVYLCASRPTGAGETQYFGPGTRLLVL.

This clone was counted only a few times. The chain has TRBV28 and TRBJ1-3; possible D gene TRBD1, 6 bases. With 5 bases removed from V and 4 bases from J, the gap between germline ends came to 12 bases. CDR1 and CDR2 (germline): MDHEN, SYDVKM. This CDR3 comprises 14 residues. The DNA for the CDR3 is TGTGCCAGCAGTATTCGGACAGTGGGAAACACCATATATTTT. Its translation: CASSIRTVGNTIYF.

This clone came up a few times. CDR3 in amino acids: CASSARGNGYTEAFF. The CDR3 DNA follows: TGTGCCAGCAGCGCAAGGGGGAATGGGTACACTGAAGCTTTCTTT. The rearrangement joins TRBV6-5 to TRBJ1-1, with D tentatively TRBD1 (6 bases). CDR3 length equals 15 residues. Germline V gene lookup returns CDR1 MNHEY and CDR2 SVGAGI. V was shortened by 6 bases and J by 3 bases, with 17 bases between the two germline ends.

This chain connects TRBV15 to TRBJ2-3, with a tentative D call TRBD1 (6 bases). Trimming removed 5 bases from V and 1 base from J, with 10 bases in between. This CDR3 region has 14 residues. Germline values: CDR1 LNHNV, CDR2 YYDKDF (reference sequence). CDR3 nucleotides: TGTGCCACCAGCCAGAACAGGGGCACAGATACGCAGTATTTT. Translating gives CATSQNRGTDTQYF.